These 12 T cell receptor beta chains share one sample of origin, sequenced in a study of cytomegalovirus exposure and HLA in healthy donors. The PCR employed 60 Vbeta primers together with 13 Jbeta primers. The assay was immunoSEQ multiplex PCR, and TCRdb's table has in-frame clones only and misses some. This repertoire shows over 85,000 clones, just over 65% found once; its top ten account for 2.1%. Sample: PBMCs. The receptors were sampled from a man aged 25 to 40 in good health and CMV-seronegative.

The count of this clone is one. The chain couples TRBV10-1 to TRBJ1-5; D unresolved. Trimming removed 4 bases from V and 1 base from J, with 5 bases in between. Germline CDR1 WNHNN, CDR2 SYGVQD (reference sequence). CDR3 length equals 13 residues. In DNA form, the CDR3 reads TGCGCCAGCAGTGGACAAAGCAATCAGCCCCAGCATTTT. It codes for CASSGQSNQPQHF.

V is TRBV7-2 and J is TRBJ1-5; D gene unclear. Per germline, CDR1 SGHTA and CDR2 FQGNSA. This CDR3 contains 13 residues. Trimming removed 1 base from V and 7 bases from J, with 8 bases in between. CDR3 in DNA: TGTGCCAGCAGCTTAGGGTTCGGGCAGCCCCAGCATTTT. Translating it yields CASSLGFGQPQHF.

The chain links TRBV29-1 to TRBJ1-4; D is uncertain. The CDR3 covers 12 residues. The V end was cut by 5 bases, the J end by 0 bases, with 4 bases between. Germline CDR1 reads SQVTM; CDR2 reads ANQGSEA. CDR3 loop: CSVYSTNEKLFF. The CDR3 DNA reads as TGCAGCGTTTACTCAACTAATGAAAAACTGTTTTTT. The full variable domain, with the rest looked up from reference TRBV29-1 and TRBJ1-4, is SAVISQKPSRDICQRGTSLTIQCQVDSQVTMMFWYRQQPGQSLTLIATANQGSEATYESGFVIDKFPISRPNLTFSTLTVSNMSPEDSSIYLCSVYSTNEKLFFGSGTQLSVL.

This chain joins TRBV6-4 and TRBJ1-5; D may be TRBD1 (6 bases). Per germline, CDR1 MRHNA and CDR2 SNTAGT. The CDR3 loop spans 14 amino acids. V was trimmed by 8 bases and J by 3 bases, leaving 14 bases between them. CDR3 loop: CASGSDSANQPQHF. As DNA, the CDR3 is TGTGCCAGCGGTTCGGACAGCGCCAATCAGCCCCAGCATTTT.

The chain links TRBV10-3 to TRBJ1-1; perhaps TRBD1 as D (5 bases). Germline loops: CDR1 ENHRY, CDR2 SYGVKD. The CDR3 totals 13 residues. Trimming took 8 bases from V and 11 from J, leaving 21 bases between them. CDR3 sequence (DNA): TGTGCCATCGTCCGGGGGGGAGGTATCCGGGCTTTCTTT. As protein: CAIVRGGGIRAFF.

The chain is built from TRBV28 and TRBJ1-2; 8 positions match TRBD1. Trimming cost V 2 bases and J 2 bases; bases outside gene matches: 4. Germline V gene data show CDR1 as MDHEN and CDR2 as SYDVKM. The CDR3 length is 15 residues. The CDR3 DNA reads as TGTGCCAGCAGTTTAACGACAGGGGCGAACTATGGCTACACCTTC. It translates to CASSLTTGANYGYTF.

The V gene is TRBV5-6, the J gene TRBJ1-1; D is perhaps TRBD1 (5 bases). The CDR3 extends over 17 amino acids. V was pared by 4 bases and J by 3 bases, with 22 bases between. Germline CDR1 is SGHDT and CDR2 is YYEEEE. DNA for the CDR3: TGTGCCAGCAGCCCGGTGGTGGGGGGAACTGGGGACACTGAAGCTTTCTTT. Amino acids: CASSPVVGGTGDTEAFF.

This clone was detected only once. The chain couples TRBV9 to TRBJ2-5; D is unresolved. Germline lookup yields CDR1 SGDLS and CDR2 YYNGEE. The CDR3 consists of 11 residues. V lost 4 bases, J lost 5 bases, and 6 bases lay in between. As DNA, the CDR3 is TGTGCCAGCAGCTTTTCGGAGACCCAGTACTTC. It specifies CASSFSETQYF.

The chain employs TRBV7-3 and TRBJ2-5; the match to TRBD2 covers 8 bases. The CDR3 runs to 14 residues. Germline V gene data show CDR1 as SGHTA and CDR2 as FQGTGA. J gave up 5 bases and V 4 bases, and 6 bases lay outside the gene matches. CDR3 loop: CASSSGGPGETQYF. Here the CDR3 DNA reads TGTGCCAGCAGCTCGGGGGGGCCCGGGGAGACCCAGTACTTC. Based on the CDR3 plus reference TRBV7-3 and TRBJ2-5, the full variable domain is GAGVSQTPSNKVTEKGKYVELRCDPISGHTALYWYRQSLGQGPEFLIYFQGTGAADDSGLPNDRFFAVRPEGSVSTLKIQRTERGDSAVYLCASSSGGPGETQYFGPGTRLLVL.

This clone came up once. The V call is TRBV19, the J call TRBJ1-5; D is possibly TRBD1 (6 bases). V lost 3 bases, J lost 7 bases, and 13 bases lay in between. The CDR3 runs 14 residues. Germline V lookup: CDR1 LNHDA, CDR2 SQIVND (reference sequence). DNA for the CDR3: TGTGCCAGTAGTATCCAGGGGATTAGGCAGCCCCAGCATTTT. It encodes CASSIQGIRQPQHF.

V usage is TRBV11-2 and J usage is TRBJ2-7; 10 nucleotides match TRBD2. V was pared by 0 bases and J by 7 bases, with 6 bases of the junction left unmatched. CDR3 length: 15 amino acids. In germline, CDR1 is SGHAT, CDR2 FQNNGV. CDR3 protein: CASSLEPSGSSEQYF. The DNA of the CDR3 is TGTGCCAGCAGCTTAGAACCTAGCGGGAGTTCTGAGCAGTACTTC.

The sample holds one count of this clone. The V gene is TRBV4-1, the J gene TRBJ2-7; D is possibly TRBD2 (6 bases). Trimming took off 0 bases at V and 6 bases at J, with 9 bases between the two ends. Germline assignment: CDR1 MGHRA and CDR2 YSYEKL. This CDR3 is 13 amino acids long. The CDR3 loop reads CASSQDFGGEQYF. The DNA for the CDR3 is TGCGCCAGCAGCCAAGATTTCGGGGGCGAGCAGTACTTC.